The rows below give T cell receptor beta chains drawn from one sample of a study of T-cell memory formation after mild COVID-19. MiXCR, run by TCRdb on the 5' RACE reads, gives a single entry per CDR3 protein. Among about 250,000 distinct CDR3 sequences, 15% were seen once, and the ten largest hold 2.1%. Sequencing used PBMCs or a T cell subset sorted from them (not recorded which). These receptors were taken from an adult woman who had mild COVID-19 (a few samples of this study predate the infection). Cell type and time point are not known. CDR3s include the opening cysteine and the closing phenylalanine or tryptophan. The D gene is left open where the match is weak. Clone size is stated in some rows and not others, as once, few, many or a class when expanded.

j_gene: TRBJ2-1
v_gene: TRBV14
d_gene: TRBD2
abundance: once
CDR3nt: TGTGCCAGCAGCTCCATACTAGCGGGAGGGCCGGGAGAGCAGTTCTTC
CDR3aa: CASSSILAGGPGEQFF

j_gene: TRBJ1-5
v_gene: TRBV6-6
d_gene: TRBD1
abundance: few
CDR3nt: TGTGCCAGCAGACCCGGGACAGGGGTCCATCAGCCCCAGCATTTT
CDR3aa: CASRPGTGVHQPQHF

j_gene: TRBJ2-7
v_gene: TRBV20-1
d_gene: TRBD2
abundance: few
CDR3nt: TGCAGTGCTAGAGATTCCGGCGGGGGGGCGAAAGAGCAGTACTTC
CDR3aa: CSARDSGGGAKEQYF

j_gene: TRBJ2-2
v_gene: TRBV29-1
d_gene: .
abundance: few
CDR3nt: TGCAGCGTCCGTTCCGGAGGAGGCGGGGAGCTGTTTTTT
CDR3aa: CSVRSGGGGELFF

j_gene: TRBJ2-7
v_gene: TRBV6-6
d_gene: TRBD1
abundance: few
CDR3nt: TGTGCCAGCAGTTGGACAGGGGTCTCCTACGAGCAGTACTTC
CDR3aa: CASSWTGVSYEQYF

j_gene: TRBJ1-5
v_gene: TRBV4-1
d_gene: .
abundance: few
CDR3nt: TGCGCCAGCAGCCAAGCCCCTGGGGACAATCAGCCCCAGCATTTT
CDR3aa: CASSQAPGDNQPQHF

j_gene: TRBJ2-1
v_gene: TRBV5-1
d_gene: TRBD2
abundance: few
CDR3nt: TGCGCCAGCAGCTTCACTAGCGGGACCTACAATGAGCAGTTCTTC
CDR3aa: CASSFTSGTYNEQFF

j_gene: TRBJ2-5
v_gene: TRBV5-4
d_gene: .
abundance: many
CDR3nt: TGTGCCAGCAGCCGCTACCAAGAGACCCAGTACTTC
CDR3aa: CASSRYQETQYF

j_gene: TRBJ2-1
v_gene: TRBV12-3/TRBV12-4
d_gene: TRBD1
abundance: many
CDR3nt: TGTGCCAGCAGTTACCTGGGACAGGGGTACAATGAGCAGTTCTTC
CDR3aa: CASSYLGQGYNEQFF

j_gene: TRBJ1-1
v_gene: TRBV6-5
d_gene: TRBD1
abundance: .
CDR3nt: TGTGCCAGCAGCATCCGGGACAGGGTCCCTGAAGCTTTCTTT
CDR3aa: CASSIRDRVPEAFF

j_gene: TRBJ1-1
v_gene: TRBV5-1
d_gene: .
abundance: .
CDR3nt: TGCGCCAGCAGAGGGGAGGGGAACACTGAAGCTTTCTTT
CDR3aa: CASRGEGNTEAFF

j_gene: TRBJ2-1
v_gene: TRBV2
d_gene: .
abundance: .
CDR3nt: TGTGCCAGCAGGGGGGAGCGGGCGGGCTACAATGAGCAGTTCTTC
CDR3aa: CASRGERAGYNEQFF

j_gene: TRBJ2-7
v_gene: TRBV29-1
d_gene: TRBD1
abundance: .
CDR3nt: TGCAGCCTACGACAGGGGCCCCTGACCGAGCAGTACTTC
CDR3aa: CSLRQGPLTEQYF

j_gene: TRBJ1-2
v_gene: TRBV4-3
d_gene: .
abundance: few
CDR3nt: TGCGCCAGCAGCCGGTCCCGGGACGGCGGTAGCTACACCTTC
CDR3aa: CASSRSRDGGSYTF

j_gene: TRBJ1-2
v_gene: TRBV6-5
d_gene: .
abundance: few
CDR3nt: TGTGCCAGCAGAGGAGGGCCTCCGTCCCGGGGCTACACCTTC
CDR3aa: CASRGGPPSRGYTF

j_gene: TRBJ2-3
v_gene: TRBV30
d_gene: TRBD2
abundance: .
CDR3nt: TGTGCCTGGAGTGTAGCGGGAGTGCATTTT
CDR3aa: CAWSVAGVHF

j_gene: TRBJ2-3
v_gene: TRBV24-1
d_gene: .
abundance: many
CDR3nt: TGTGCCACCGCCGGGACCACAGATACGCAGTATTTT
CDR3aa: CATAGTTDTQYF